The 23 T cell receptor beta chains below were found in one sample sequenced in a study of CD8+ T cells in alopecia areata. Once RNA had been extracted, it was reverse transcribed into cDNA to act as the sequencing template. Profiling relied on immunoSEQ multiplex PCR, and the TCRdb table lists in-frame clones only, not all of them. The repertoire holds roughly 150,000 clones, with 55% to 65% as singletons. Material for sequencing was CD4+ T cells sorted from blood. The source is a human donor in good health.

The V gene is TRBV29-1, the J gene TRBJ1-5; perhaps TRBD1 as D (6 bases). The length of the CDR3 is 13 residues. Germline V gene data show CDR1 as SQVTM and CDR2 as ANQGSEA. The DNA of the CDR3 is TGCACCCCCGATGACAGGTCTTTTCAGCCCCAGCATTTT. It yields the protein CTPDDRSFQPQHF.

This chain uses TRBV6-1 with TRBJ2-1; 9 bases agree with TRBD1. CDR3 length equals 15 residues. CDR1 is MNHNS, CDR2 SASEGT, per germline. Losses at the gene ends were 7 bases for V and 4 bases for J; bases not matched to a gene: 8. DNA of the CDR3: TGTGCCAGCACCAGGACAGGGGAAGTGTACAATGAGCAGTTCTTC. It translates to CASTRTGEVYNEQFF.

This clone was counted between two and nine times. V usage is TRBV30 and J usage is TRBJ1-1, with D possibly being TRBD1 (6 bases). The CDR3 is 15 residues long. Trimming stripped 0 bases from V and 1 base from J, with 12 bases between. Germline CDR1 is GTSNPN and CDR2 is SVGIG (reference sequence). CDR3 region: CAWSVRDNRNTEAFF. CDR3 DNA: TGTGCCTGGAGTGTTAGGGACAATCGGAACACTGAAGCTTTCTTT.

The chain combines TRBV18 with TRBJ1-1; TRBD1 might be the D (5 bases). Trimming removed 3 bases from V and 1 base from J, with 9 bases in between. Germline V gene data show CDR1 as KGHSH and CDR2 as LQKENI. The length of the CDR3 is 14 residues. The CDR3 nucleotides read TGTGCCAGCTCACCGTCTGGGGCGAACACTGAAGCTTTCTTT. Translating gives CASSPSGANTEAFF.

This clone was counted only a few times. The V gene is TRBV4-1, the J gene TRBJ2-7; D perhaps matches TRBD2 (6 bases). This CDR3 is built from 15 residues. Between the trimmed V and J ends, which lost 0 bases and 6 bases, there was a span of 15 bases. Germline loops: CDR1 MGHRA, CDR2 YSYEKL. Here the CDR3 reads CASSQEKGLGGEQYF. Here the CDR3 DNA reads TGCGCCAGCAGCCAAGAGAAGGGTCTCGGGGGCGAGCAGTACTTC.

This clone appeared a few times. The rearrangement joins TRBV23-1 to TRBJ2-7; no firm D call. TRBV23-1 is an ORF; its function is uncertain. The CDR3 is 11 amino acids. Trimming removed 8 bases at V and 3 bases at J, with 8 bases between. CDR3 region: CASGSDYEQYF. CDR3 coding DNA: TGCGCCAGCGGGTCTGACTACGAGCAGTACTTC.

This chain links TRBV9 with TRBJ2-3; D uncertain. Trimming shortened V by 3 bases and J by 4 bases, and 12 bases separated the two germline ends. The CDR3 consists of 14 residues. CDR1 is SGDLS and CDR2 is YYNGEE in the germline V gene. The CDR3 DNA sequence: TGTGCCAGCAGCGCGAGGCCCGTGGCAGATACGCAGTATTTT. This translates into CASSARPVADTQYF.

The chain employs TRBV30 and TRBJ2-1, with D perhaps matching TRBD1 (6 bases). The CDR3 totals 17 residues. Between the trimmed V and J ends, which lost 2 bases and 0 bases, there was a span of 17 bases. CDR1 GTSNPN and CDR2 SVGIG come from the germline V gene (reference sequence). CDR3 coding DNA: TGTGCCTGGAGTCAAGATGGGGGCTTAAGCTCCTACAATGAGCAGTTCTTC. Translating it yields CAWSQDGGLSSYNEQFF.

The chain couples TRBV29-1 to TRBJ2-5; D is ambiguous. The germline CDR1 and CDR2 sequences are SQVTM and ANQGSEA. V was shortened by 8 bases and J by 2 bases, with 15 bases between the two germline ends. The CDR3 runs 13 residues. In nucleotides, the CDR3 is TGCAGCTTTAGGAGAATGGGGCAAGAGACCCAGTACTTC. It yields the protein CSFRRMGQETQYF.

The CDR3 nucleotides read TGTGCCAGCAGCTTAGCGGCAAGTCAGCCCCAGCATTTT. Amino acid sequence: CASSLAASQPQHF. The chain has TRBV7-6 and TRBJ1-5; D remains ambiguous. Trimming removed 0 bases from V and 6 bases from J, with 6 bases in between. Germline values: CDR1 SGHVS, CDR2 FNYEAQ. There are 13 residues in the CDR3.

The chain couples TRBV6-5 to TRBJ2-2, with D tentatively TRBD1 (7 bases). The CDR3 is 13 residues long. Trimming pared 5 bases from V and 14 bases from J, leaving 18 bases between. Germline V gives CDR1 MNHEY, CDR2 SVGAGI. CDR3 in DNA: TGTGCCAGCAGTGCCTCCCAGGGGGGTGAACTGTTTTTT. Amino acid sequence: CASSASQGGELFF.

The chain is built from TRBV19 and TRBJ2-1; 7 bases are shared with TRBD2. This CDR3 has 14 amino acids. The V and J ends lost 10 bases and 7 bases, in that order; junction bases with no gene match: 13. Per the germline V gene, CDR1 is LNHDA and CDR2 is SQIVND (reference sequence). This CDR3 reads CATEVGGPVNEQFF. Written as DNA, the CDR3 is TGTGCCACAGAGGTGGGAGGGCCTGTTAATGAGCAGTTCTTC.

The chain links TRBV30 to TRBJ1-4; no clear D. The ends were cut back, 8 bases at V and 8 bases at J, with 9 bases in the middle. This CDR3 is built from 10 residues. Germline lookup yields CDR1 GTSNPN and CDR2 SVGIG (reference sequence). The CDR3 nucleotides read TGTGCCGGGATGGGGGAAAAACTGTTTTTT. Protein: CAGMGEKLFF.

V is TRBV28 and J is TRBJ2-5; 10 bases are shared with TRBD2. The ends lost 8 bases at V and 5 bases at J; junction bases unmatched: 5. Per the germline V gene, CDR1 is MDHEN and CDR2 is SYDVKM. The CDR3 is 13 residues long. The CDR3 DNA sequence: TGTGCCAGCCTCGGACTAGCGGTGGAGACCCAGTACTTC. Translation: CASLGLAVETQYF.

This clone was seen once. A read error is likely, as this CDR3 ends without the conserved phenylalanine or tryptophan. The chain's CDR3 is CAWSSGAGYTS. In DNA, the CDR3 is TGTGCCTGGAGTTCCGGGGCGGGCTACACCTCC. The chain couples TRBV30 to TRBJ1-2; a weak D match, TRBD1 (5 bases). This CDR3 has 11 amino acids. Germline-derived CDR1 and CDR2 are GTSNPN and SVGIG (reference sequence). Trimming cost V 2 bases and J 8 bases, with 9 bases left between them.

J is TRBJ1-2 and V is TRBV6-1, with D uncertain. Germline loops: CDR1 MNHNS, CDR2 SASEGT. The CDR3 loop spans 12 amino acids. The ends were cut back, 4 bases at V and 8 bases at J, with 11 bases in the middle. CDR3 in DNA: TGTGCCAGCAGTGGGTACCTAAACGGCTACACCTTC. It encodes CASSGYLNGYTF.

This chain connects TRBV4-2 to TRBJ2-1, with no clear D. Germline values: CDR1 LGHNA, CDR2 YNFKEQ. The CDR3 contains 14 residues. Trimming removed 3 bases from V and 5 bases from J, with 11 bases in between. The CDR3 DNA sequence: TGTGCCAGCAGCCAGGACCCAAACGACAATGAGCAGTTCTTC. This sequence encodes CASSQDPNDNEQFF.

This clone was detected only a few times. The genes are TRBV7-2 and TRBJ1-5; D is ambiguous. V lost 1 base and J lost 7, with 11 bases in between. From germline, CDR1 is SGHTA and CDR2 FQGNSA. The CDR3 runs to 14 residues. CDR3 loop: CASSLGRQRQPQHF. CDR3 DNA: TGTGCCAGCAGCTTAGGGAGGCAGCGCCAGCCCCAGCATTTT.

This clone occurred a few times. This rearrangement joins TRBV7-2 to TRBJ2-7, with unresolved D. Germline CDR1 is SGHTA and CDR2 is FQGNSA. V gave up 4 bases and J gave up 6 bases, with 13 bases separating them. This CDR3 has 13 amino acids. CDR3 residues: CASSSGHRAEQYF. The CDR3 nucleotides are TGTGCCAGCAGCTCGGGTCACCGTGCCGAGCAGTACTTC.

The rearrangement joins TRBV15 to TRBJ1-4; no reliable D call. Trimming cost V 6 bases and J 5 bases, with 16 bases left between them. CDR1 LNHNV and CDR2 YYDKDF come from the germline V gene (reference sequence). The CDR3 totals 15 residues. The CDR3 loop is CATSFGVMGNEKLFF. The CDR3 nucleotides read TGTGCCACCAGTTTCGGGGTAATGGGGAATGAAAAACTGTTTTTT.

Worth noting for this clone: This CDR3 is also generated by other DNA sequences in the sample. V is TRBV7-9 and J is TRBJ2-5; possible D gene TRBD2, 7 bases. The CDR3 runs 14 residues. V was clipped by 0 bases and J by 4 bases, with 9 bases between them. Germline assignment: CDR1 SEHNR and CDR2 FQNEAQ (reference sequence). CDR3 nucleotide sequence: TGTGCCAGCAGCTTAGCGGGAGGGGGAGAGACCCAGTACTTC. This sequence encodes CASSLAGGGETQYF.

This clone was counted ten times or more. The CDR3 sequence: CASSNGQGRNQPQHF. CDR3 DNA: TGTGCCAGCAGCAACGGACAGGGCAGGAATCAGCCCCAGCATTTT. J is TRBJ1-5 and V is TRBV7-6; TRBD1 aligns across 8 bases. The CDR3 is 15 amino acids. J lost 4 bases, V lost 5 bases, and 7 bases had no gene match. Germline values: CDR1 SGHVS, CDR2 FNYEAQ. Full variable domain (remainder filled in from reference TRBV7-6 and TRBJ1-5): GAGVSQSPRYKVTKRGQDVALRCDPISGHVSLYWYRQALGQGPEFLTYFNYEAQQDKSGLPNDRFSAERPEGSISTLTIQRTEQRDSAMYRCASSNGQGRNQPQHFGDGTRLSIL.

The chain combines TRBV29-1 with TRBJ2-1; D uncertain. Trimming pared 4 bases from V and 5 bases from J, leaving 12 bases between. This CDR3 comprises 13 residues. Germline CDR1 is SQVTM and CDR2 is ANQGSEA. CDR3 in amino acids: CSVGVNMDNEQFF. CDR3 sequence (DNA): TGCAGCGTTGGGGTTAACATGGACAATGAGCAGTTCTTC.